This entry features one T cell receptor (beta chain) sequence. TCRdb re-called the 5' RACE reads; every CDR3 protein appears as one record, without DNA. This sample's clone table lists over 100,000 distinct CDR3 sequences. This specimen belongs to a study of monozygotic twins with inflammatory bowel disease. This clonotype was sampled from a human donor with ulcerative colitis or Crohn's disease, or a healthy co-twin of an affected twin (not recorded which). Sequenced sample: blood.

The CDR3 loop reads CASSANFRDLYGYTF. The rearrangement uses TRBV11-2 and TRBJ1-2. CDR1 and CDR2 from the germline V gene are SGHAT and FQNNGV. The CDR3 covers 15 residues.